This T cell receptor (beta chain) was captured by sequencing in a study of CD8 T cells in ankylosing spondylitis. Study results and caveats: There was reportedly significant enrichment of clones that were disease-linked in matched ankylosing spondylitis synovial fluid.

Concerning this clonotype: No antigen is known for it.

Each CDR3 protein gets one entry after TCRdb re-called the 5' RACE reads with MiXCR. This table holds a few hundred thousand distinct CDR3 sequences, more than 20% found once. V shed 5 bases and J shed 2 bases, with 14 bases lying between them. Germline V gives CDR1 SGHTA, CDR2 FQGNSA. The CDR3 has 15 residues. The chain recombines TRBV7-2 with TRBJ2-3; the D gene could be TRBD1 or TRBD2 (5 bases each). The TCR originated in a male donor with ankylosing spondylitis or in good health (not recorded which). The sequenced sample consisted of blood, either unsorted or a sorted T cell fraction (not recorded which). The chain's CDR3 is CASSPSLGTTDTQYF. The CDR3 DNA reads TGTGCCAGCAGCCCTTCTTTGGGGACCACAGATACGCAGTATTTT.